A selection of T cell receptor beta chains follows, all from one sample in a study of sequential checkpoint blockade in melanoma. Assay used: immunoSEQ multiplex PCR; TCRdb lists only in-frame clones, some missing. The repertoire holds 40,000 or so clones, approximately 90% seen once, with 12% in the top ten. Sequencing was performed on CD8+ T cells sorted from blood (inferred from file names), taken from a patient given nivolumab and ipilimumab in sequence. These receptor sequences come from a human donor with melanoma. CDR3s include the opening cysteine and the closing phenylalanine or tryptophan. The order of the fields is D gene, J gene, CDR3 length, V gene, clone size, CDR3 protein, CDR3 DNA. The D gene is left open where the match is weak. Size is stated for part of the rows, as once, few or many counts, or as a class when the clone is expanded.

d_gene: TRBD2; j_gene: TRBJ2-1; len: 15; v_gene: TRBV6-5; abundance: once; CDR3aa: CASSYLTSGNNEQFF; CDR3nt: TGTGCCAGCAGTTACTTGACTAGCGGCAACAATGAGCAGTTCTTC
d_gene: .; j_gene: TRBJ2-3; len: 15; v_gene: TRBV5-1; abundance: .; CDR3aa: CASSFNGGITDTQYF; CDR3nt: TGCGCCAGCAGCTTTAATGGCGGGATCACAGATACGCAGTATTTT
d_gene: TRBD1; j_gene: TRBJ2-7; len: 15; v_gene: TRBV4-1; abundance: .; CDR3aa: CASSQEVGGAEEQYF; CDR3nt: TGCGCCAGCAGCCAAGAGGTAGGGGGCGCGGAGGAGCAGTACTTC
d_gene: .; j_gene: TRBJ1-4; len: 15; v_gene: TRBV4-1; abundance: few; CDR3aa: CASSQEDGRNEKLFF; CDR3nt: TGCGCCAGCAGCCAAGAAGACGGGAGAAATGAAAAACTGTTTTTT
d_gene: TRBD1; j_gene: TRBJ2-5; len: 13; v_gene: TRBV5-6; abundance: .; CDR3aa: CASSLRTGKTQYF; CDR3nt: TGTGCCAGCAGCCTTAGGACAGGGAAAACCCAGTACTTC
d_gene: .; j_gene: TRBJ1-5; len: 14; v_gene: TRBV7-8; abundance: medium-sized; CDR3aa: CASSPRTDLGPQHF; CDR3nt: TGTGCCAGCAGCCCACGGACAGATTTAGGTCCCCAGCATTTT
d_gene: .; j_gene: TRBJ2-3; len: 12; v_gene: TRBV29-1; abundance: .; CDR3aa: CSVEDGPDTQYF; CDR3nt: TGCAGCGTTGAAGATGGCCCAGATACGCAGTATTTT
d_gene: .; j_gene: TRBJ2-7; len: 14; v_gene: TRBV30; abundance: once; CDR3aa: CAWSVSILGGEQYF; CDR3nt: TGTGCCTGGAGTGTCTCTATTTTGGGCGGGGAGCAGTACTTC
d_gene: TRBD2; j_gene: TRBJ2-3; len: 22; v_gene: TRBV4-1; abundance: .; CDR3aa: CASSQVFPSDGTSGRATDTQYF; CDR3nt: TGCGCCAGCAGCCAAGTTTTCCCCAGCGATGGGACTAGCGGGAGGGCCACAGATACGCAGTATTTT
d_gene: TRBD2; j_gene: TRBJ2-5; len: 15; v_gene: TRBV27; abundance: .; CDR3aa: CASRRLAGNAETQYF; CDR3nt: TGTGCCAGCAGAAGACTAGCGGGAAACGCAGAGACCCAGTACTTC
d_gene: TRBD1; j_gene: TRBJ1-4; len: 17; v_gene: TRBV25-1; abundance: once; CDR3aa: CASSERRTGQYNEKLFF; CDR3nt: TGTGCCAGCAGTGAAAGACGAACGGGACAGTATAATGAAAAACTGTTTTTT
d_gene: .; j_gene: TRBJ2-1; len: 11; v_gene: TRBV29-1; abundance: .; CDR3aa: CSVEEWAEQFF; CDR3nt: TGCAGCGTTGAAGAGTGGGCTGAGCAGTTCTTC
d_gene: .; j_gene: TRBJ1-4; len: 17; v_gene: TRBV4-1; abundance: .; CDR3aa: CASSQDHRNSLNEKLFF; CDR3nt: TGCGCCAGCAGCCAAGATCATAGGAACAGCCTTAATGAAAAACTGTTTTTT
d_gene: TRBD2; j_gene: TRBJ2-1; len: 18; v_gene: TRBV4-1; abundance: .; CDR3aa: CASSQDGASGRGYNEQFF; CDR3nt: TGCGCCAGCAGCCAAGACGGGGCTAGCGGGAGGGGTTACAATGAGCAGTTCTTC
d_gene: .; j_gene: TRBJ2-7; len: 14; v_gene: TRBV9; abundance: .; CDR3aa: CASRVLGVYYEQYF; CDR3nt: TGTGCCAGCAGGGTTCTCGGGGTTTACTACGAGCAGTACTTC
d_gene: TRBD2; j_gene: TRBJ2-1; len: 17; v_gene: TRBV27; abundance: .; CDR3aa: CASSPLWASGRADEQFF; CDR3nt: TGTGCCAGCAGTCCGCTTTGGGCTAGCGGGAGGGCAGATGAGCAGTTCTTC
d_gene: .; j_gene: TRBJ2-1; len: 15; v_gene: TRBV10-2; abundance: .; CDR3aa: CASSVVGSPYNEQFF; CDR3nt: TGCGCCAGCAGTGTTGTCGGGAGCCCCTACAATGAGCAGTTCTTC
d_gene: TRBD1; j_gene: TRBJ2-1; len: 16; v_gene: TRBV7-6; abundance: .; CDR3aa: CASSSPGTGIMDEQFF; CDR3nt: TGTGCCAGCAGCTCCCCCGGGACAGGGATAATGGATGAGCAGTTCTTC
d_gene: .; j_gene: TRBJ2-3; len: 16; v_gene: TRBV27; abundance: .; CDR3aa: CASRNPGQPPWDTQYF; CDR3nt: TGTGCCAGTAGGAACCCTGGGCAGCCCCCGTGGGATACGCAGTATTTT
d_gene: .; j_gene: TRBJ2-1; len: 15; v_gene: TRBV13; abundance: .; CDR3aa: CASSPRLEMINEQFF; CDR3nt: TGTGCCAGCAGCCCCCGTTTGGAGATGATAAATGAGCAGTTCTTC
d_gene: .; j_gene: TRBJ2-7; len: 15; v_gene: TRBV5-1; abundance: .; CDR3aa: CASSPTAGNSYEQYF; CDR3nt: TGCGCCAGCAGCCCGACGGCGGGGAACTCCTACGAGCAGTACTTC
d_gene: .; j_gene: TRBJ1-1; len: 13; v_gene: TRBV9; abundance: .; CDR3aa: CASSALRDTEAFF; CDR3nt: TGTGCCAGCAGCGCCTTGAGGGATACTGAAGCTTTCTTT
d_gene: TRBD1; j_gene: TRBJ1-2; len: 15; v_gene: TRBV5-6; abundance: .; CDR3aa: CASSLWARGLDFATF; CDR3nt: TGTGCCAGCAGCTTGTGGGCCAGGGGGCTCGATTTTGCCACCTTC
d_gene: TRBD1; j_gene: TRBJ1-1; len: 18; v_gene: TRBV6-1; abundance: few; CDR3aa: CASSVSGDRGNSNTEAFF; CDR3nt: TGTGCCAGCAGTGTATCCGGGGACAGGGGAAATTCTAACACTGAAGCTTTCTTT
d_gene: .; j_gene: TRBJ2-5; len: 14; v_gene: TRBV2; abundance: once; CDR3aa: CASKISSGQETQYF; CDR3nt: TGTGCCAGCAAGATCAGTAGCGGCCAAGAGACCCAGTACTTC
d_gene: TRBD1; j_gene: TRBJ1-4; len: 16; v_gene: TRBV6-1; abundance: .; CDR3aa: CASSEEEWTGVGKLFF; CDR3nt: TGTGCCAGCAGTGAAGAAGAATGGACAGGGGTCGGGAAACTGTTTTTT
d_gene: TRBD2; j_gene: TRBJ2-4; len: 14; v_gene: TRBV27; abundance: .; CDR3aa: CASRGGGVVNIQYF; CDR3nt: TGTGCCAGCCGGGGGGGTGGGGTTGTGAACATTCAGTACTTC
d_gene: TRBD2; j_gene: TRBJ2-1; len: 15; v_gene: TRBV7-9; abundance: .; CDR3aa: CASSYPGLENNEQFF; CDR3nt: TGTGCCAGCAGCTACCCGGGACTAGAGAACAATGAGCAGTTCTTC
d_gene: .; j_gene: TRBJ2-3; len: 14; v_gene: TRBV11-2; abundance: .; CDR3aa: CASSPSGTPDTQYF; CDR3nt: TGTGCCAGCAGCCCTTCGGGTACCCCAGATACGCAGTATTTT
d_gene: TRBD1; j_gene: TRBJ1-3; len: 16; v_gene: TRBV9; abundance: .; CDR3aa: CASSVGGTGRGNTIYF; CDR3nt: TGTGCCAGCAGCGTAGGGGGGACAGGCCGCGGGAACACCATATATTTT
d_gene: TRBD1; j_gene: TRBJ2-2; len: 15; v_gene: TRBV29-1; abundance: .; CDR3aa: CSVRTGQGYAGELFF; CDR3nt: TGCAGCGTCAGGACGGGACAGGGGTACGCCGGGGAGCTGTTTTTT
d_gene: .; j_gene: TRBJ2-7; len: 14; v_gene: TRBV11-2; abundance: .; CDR3aa: CAIPHVGYPYEQYF; CDR3nt: TGTGCCATTCCCCATGTCGGGTATCCATACGAGCAGTACTTC
d_gene: .; j_gene: TRBJ2-3; len: 11; v_gene: TRBV5-1; abundance: .; CDR3aa: CASGGTDTQYF; CDR3nt: TGCGCCAGCGGAGGCACAGATACGCAGTATTTT
d_gene: TRBD1; j_gene: TRBJ1-1; len: 13; v_gene: TRBV30; abundance: .; CDR3aa: CAWSVTGGTEAFF; CDR3nt: TGTGCCTGGAGTGTGACAGGGGGCACTGAAGCTTTCTTT
d_gene: .; j_gene: TRBJ2-7; len: 16; v_gene: TRBV28; abundance: .; CDR3aa: CASSLGGAVGSYEQYF; CDR3nt: TGTGCCAGCAGTTTAGGGGGGGCTGTAGGCTCCTACGAGCAGTACTTC
d_gene: TRBD1; j_gene: TRBJ1-1; len: 13; v_gene: TRBV13; abundance: .; CDR3aa: CASSGGTGGIVIF; CDR3nt: TGTGCCAGCAGCGGAGGGACAGGGGGTATCGTGATCTTT
d_gene: TRBD2; j_gene: TRBJ2-7; len: 14; v_gene: TRBV10-2; abundance: .; CDR3aa: CASGGLAENYEQYF; CDR3nt: TGCGCCAGTGGAGGACTAGCGGAAAACTACGAGCAGTACTTC
d_gene: .; j_gene: TRBJ2-1; len: 13; v_gene: TRBV5-6; abundance: .; CDR3aa: CASSLGSPNEQFF; CDR3nt: TGTGCCAGCAGCTTGGGTAGCCCCAATGAGCAGTTCTTC
d_gene: .; j_gene: TRBJ1-4; len: 14; v_gene: TRBV25-1; abundance: few; CDR3aa: CASSEYPGLEKLFF; CDR3nt: TGTGCCAGCAGTGAATACCCAGGGCTGGAAAAACTGTTTTTT
d_gene: .; j_gene: TRBJ2-1; len: 14; v_gene: TRBV30; abundance: .; CDR3aa: CAWSVSLYYNGQFF; CDR3nt: TGTGCCTGGAGTGTCTCACTATATTACAATGGGCAGTTCTTC
d_gene: .; j_gene: TRBJ2-5; len: 13; v_gene: TRBV14; abundance: .; CDR3aa: CASSLTGWETQYF; CDR3nt: TGTGCCAGCAGCCTAACAGGGTGGGAGACCCAGTACTTC
d_gene: TRBD1; j_gene: TRBJ2-1; len: 16; v_gene: TRBV7-9; abundance: .; CDR3aa: CASSPRTGGSYNEQFF; CDR3nt: TGTGCCAGCAGCCCGAGGACAGGGGGATCCTACAATGAGCAGTTCTTC
d_gene: .; j_gene: TRBJ1-4; len: 15; v_gene: TRBV9; abundance: .; CDR3aa: CASSSKAGAAEKLFF; CDR3nt: TGTGCCAGCAGCTCGAAGGCGGGGGCGGCTGAAAAACTGTTTTTT
d_gene: TRBD1; j_gene: TRBJ2-7; len: 17; v_gene: TRBV7-9; abundance: .; CDR3aa: CASSEDYRGQQPYEQYF; CDR3nt: TGTGCCAGCAGTGAAGATTACAGGGGCCAGCAGCCCTACGAGCAGTACTTC
d_gene: .; j_gene: TRBJ2-5; len: 15; v_gene: TRBV9; abundance: .; CDR3aa: CASSPGGVPQETQYF; CDR3nt: TGTGCCAGCAGCCCCGGAGGGGTGCCCCAAGAGACCCAGTACTTC
d_gene: TRBD2; j_gene: TRBJ2-3; len: 14; v_gene: TRBV27; abundance: .; CDR3aa: CASSLRLASDTQYF; CDR3nt: TGTGCCAGCAGTTTACGACTAGCCTCAGATACGCAGTATTTT
d_gene: TRBD1; j_gene: TRBJ1-2; len: 14; v_gene: TRBV27; abundance: .; CDR3aa: CASSWTGGGDGYTF; CDR3nt: TGTGCCAGCAGTTGGACAGGGGGCGGGGATGGCTACACCTTC
d_gene: .; j_gene: TRBJ2-1; len: 15; v_gene: TRBV5-1; abundance: .; CDR3aa: CASSLVGSSYNEQFF; CDR3nt: TGCGCCAGCAGCTTGGTGGGCAGTTCCTACAATGAGCAGTTCTTC
d_gene: TRBD1; j_gene: TRBJ1-5; len: 17; v_gene: TRBV5-3; abundance: .; CDR3aa: CATPARTGFSLDQPQHF; CDR3nt: TGTGCAACACCGGCAAGGACAGGATTTTCTTTGGATCAGCCCCAGCATTTT
d_gene: TRBD2; j_gene: TRBJ2-3; len: 14; v_gene: TRBV27; abundance: .; CDR3aa: CATMTSAEPDTQYF; CDR3nt: TGTGCCACCATGACTAGCGCTGAACCAGATACGCAGTATTTT
d_gene: TRBD2; j_gene: TRBJ2-7; len: 16; v_gene: TRBV6-1; abundance: .; CDR3aa: CASSEEDLAGSYEQYF; CDR3nt: TGTGCCAGCAGTGAAGAAGATCTAGCGGGATCCTACGAGCAGTACTTC
d_gene: .; j_gene: TRBJ2-1; len: 14; v_gene: TRBV5-6; abundance: .; CDR3aa: CASSFYGSYNEQFF; CDR3nt: TGTGCCAGCAGCTTTTATGGCAGCTACAATGAGCAGTTCTTC
d_gene: TRBD1; j_gene: TRBJ2-7; len: 17; v_gene: TRBV14; abundance: .; CDR3aa: CASSQDPLDRGRYEQYF; CDR3nt: TGTGCCAGCAGCCAAGACCCCCTGGACAGGGGGAGATACGAGCAGTACTTC